Each of the 26 T cell receptor beta chains below was sequenced from the same sample in a study of CD8 T cells in ankylosing spondylitis. MiXCR was run by TCRdb on the 5' RACE reads, yielding one entry per CDR3 protein. The data show 200,000 or so distinct CDR3 sequences, with under 15% seen just once and approximately 11% held by the top ten. Sequencing was performed on blood, either unsorted or a sorted T cell fraction (not recorded which). All receptors come from a female donor with ankylosing spondylitis or in good health (not recorded which).

This clonotype was observed at least ten times. The V and J genes are TRBV12-3 or TRBV12-4 and TRBJ2-7; 7 nucleotides line up with TRBD2. The CDR3 runs 15 residues. J gave up 3 bases and V 10 bases, and 15 bases lay outside the gene matches. For the CDR3, the DNA is TGTGCCACCAAAAAAAGCGGGAATGACATCTACGAGCAGTACTTC. Encoded protein: CATKKSGNDIYEQYF.

In this sample, this clonotype turned up many times. This chain joins TRBV10-3 and TRBJ2-2; maybe TRBD2 (6 bases). Deletions cut 2 bases from V and 5 bases from J, with 15 bases between. Germline V CDR1 and CDR2: ENHRY, SYGVKD. This CDR3 is 16 amino acids long. The CDR3 nucleotides read TGTGCCATCAGTGAGATGACTAGTACTGGAACCGGGGAGCTGTTTTTT. This encodes CAISEMTSTGTGELFF.

This clonotype has a count of ten or more. V is TRBV6-6 and J is TRBJ2-3; D may correspond to TRBD1 or TRBD2 (5 bases each). Germline V gene sequence: CDR1 MNHNY, CDR2 SVGAGI (reference sequence). The CDR3 totals 13 residues. V gave up 4 bases and J gave up 6 bases, with 11 bases separating them. The CDR3 sequence: CASSSRWGDTQYF. The CDR3 DNA reads TGTGCCAGCAGTTCCCGATGGGGGGATACGCAGTATTTT.

This clonotype was detected only a few times. The CDR3 coding sequence is TGTGCCAGCAGCTTACAGGGCTGGGACACTGAAGCTTTCTTT. Translation gives CASSLQGWDTEAFF. The chain uses TRBV7-9 and TRBJ1-1, with D perhaps matching TRBD1 (5 bases). From germline, CDR1 is SEHNR and CDR2 FQNEAQ (reference sequence). V lost 2 bases, J lost 3 bases, and 10 bases lay in between. The CDR3 sequence is 14 residues long.

This clonotype was seen repeatedly, ten times or more. CDR3 sequence reads: CASSLGYQETQYF. The CDR3, as DNA: TGCGCCAGCAGCTTGGGATACCAAGAGACCCAGTACTTC. The chain recombines TRBV5-1 with TRBJ2-5; D gene unclear. Germline CDR1 SGHRS, CDR2 YFSETQ. Between the trimmed V and J ends, which lost 0 bases and 0 bases, there was a span of 3 bases. This CDR3 spans 13 amino acids.

Remarks on this clonotype: It may be a read error: a sequence one base away is much more abundant. The V gene is TRBV12-3 or TRBV12-4, the J gene TRBJ1-6, with D maybe TRBD1 (5 bases). The CDR3 is made up of 14 amino acids. CDR3 sequence: CTSSLYGGNSPLHF. CDR3 DNA: TGTACCAGCAGTTTATACGGGGGGAATTCACCCCTCCACTTT.

This clonotype was found many times. The chain combines TRBV5-1 with TRBJ2-7; TRBD1 agrees at 7 bases. This CDR3 region has 15 residues. Germline values: CDR1 SGHRS, CDR2 YFSETQ. V lost 0 bases to trimming and J lost 1 base; unmatched junction nucleotides: 4. CDR3 residues: CASSLVKGASYEQYF. The CDR3 DNA reads as TGCGCCAGCAGCTTGGTAAAGGGGGCGTCCTACGAGCAGTACTTC.

Many counts were recorded for this clonotype. The chain links TRBV7-3 to TRBJ2-4, with a tentative D call TRBD2 (6 bases). Trimming took 6 bases from V and 8 from J, leaving 17 bases between them. CDR1 SGHTA and CDR2 FQGTGA come from the germline V gene. CDR3 length: 14 residues. The CDR3, as DNA: TGTGCCAGCAGTACCGGACTAACCGAGGACATTCAGTACTTC. Protein sequence: CASSTGLTEDIQYF.

The chain links TRBV19 to TRBJ2-7; D is perhaps TRBD2 (6 bases). Germline V gene data show CDR1 as LNHDA and CDR2 as SQIVND (reference sequence). The V end lost 3 bases, the J end lost 0 bases, and 9 bases lay between the germline ends. This CDR3 comprises 14 residues. The CDR3 region has the DNA TGTGCCAGTAGTATCGCGCGGGGCTCCTACGAGCAGTACTTC. Translation gives CASSIARGSYEQYF.

The sample holds a few counts of this clonotype. This chain links TRBV20-1 with TRBJ2-1, with 13 bases fitting TRBD2. The CDR3 contains 16 residues. From germline, CDR1 is DFQATT and CDR2 SNEGSKA (reference sequence). Trimming at V came to 0 bases and at J to 9 bases, leaving 8 bases not matched to a gene. The CDR3 is CSARDRTSGRPFEQFF. In DNA, the CDR3 is TGCAGTGCTAGAGATCGGACTAGCGGGAGACCTTTTGAGCAGTTCTTC.

The chain recombines TRBV7-9 with TRBJ2-5, with D uncertain. The V end lost 3 bases, the J end lost 3 bases, and 14 bases lay between the germline ends. Per the germline V gene, CDR1 is SEHNR and CDR2 is FQNEAQ (reference sequence). The CDR3 consists of 15 residues. Here the CDR3 DNA reads TGTGCCAGCAGCTTGCGTGTGGGATTGGAAGAGACCCAGTACTTC. Translation: CASSLRVGLEETQYF.

There are many counts of this clonotype. J is TRBJ2-7 and V is TRBV2, with TRBD1 matching 8 bases. Germline-derived CDR1 and CDR2 are SNHLY and FYNNEI. The ends lost 9 bases at V and 3 bases at J; junction bases unmatched: 7. CDR3 length: 13 amino acids. The CDR3 protein is CASGGTGNYEQYF. The CDR3 DNA is TGTGCCAGTGGTGGGACAGGCAACTACGAGCAGTACTTC.

This clonotype was seen only once. The chain carries TRBV30 and TRBJ1-1; no clear D. The V gene's germline CDR1 is GTSNPN and CDR2 SVGIG (reference sequence). With 3 bases removed from V and 1 base from J, the gap between germline ends came to 6 bases. This CDR3 has 12 amino acids. CDR3 in DNA: TGTGCCTGGAGCCTCGGGAACACTGAAGCTTTCTTT. Its translation is CAWSLGNTEAFF.

V gene TRBV6-1 combines with J gene TRBJ1-3; TRBD1 aligns across 9 bases. Germline CDR1 MNHNS, CDR2 SASEGT. The CDR3 runs to 16 residues. V lost 6 bases and J lost 2; bases outside the gene matches: 8. The CDR3: CASRGTGSGPGNTIYF. CDR3 bases: TGTGCCAGCAGGGGGACAGGGAGCGGCCCTGGAAACACCATATATTTT.

This clonotype occurred a few times. This chain uses TRBV20-1 with TRBJ2-7; weak D call: TRBD1 (5 bases). CDR3 size: 12 residues. CDR1 is DFQATT, CDR2 SNEGSKA, per germline (reference sequence). V gave up 6 bases and J gave up 4 bases, with 13 bases separating them. As DNA, the CDR3 is TGCAGTGCCCCTGTGCAGGGATACGAGCAGTACTTC. Protein sequence: CSAPVQGYEQYF.

The V call is TRBV27, the J call TRBJ2-7, with 8 bases aligning to TRBD2. V was clipped by 8 bases and J by 5 bases; unmatched bases: 14. The CDR3 runs to 15 residues. The germline V gene encodes CDR1 MNHEY and CDR2 SMNVEV (reference sequence). CDR3 residues: CASFSSGSRRNEQYF. For the CDR3, the DNA is TGTGCCAGCTTTTCTAGCGGGTCTCGGAGGAACGAGCAGTACTTC.

This clonotype was observed a few times. This chain joins TRBV10-3 and TRBJ2-5; 12 positions match TRBD2. Germline assignment: CDR1 ENHRY and CDR2 SYGVKD. J was trimmed by 3 bases and V by 7 bases; bases with no gene match: 9. The CDR3 covers 16 residues. In DNA, the CDR3 is TGTGCCATCAAGCCATCTAGCGGGAGGGCTAAAGAGACCCAGTACTTC. It translates to CAIKPSSGRAKETQYF.

V and J are TRBV20-1 and TRBJ2-7; 8 bases fit TRBD2. The CDR3 is 12 amino acids. J was trimmed by 4 bases and V by 6 bases; bases with no gene match: 5. Germline V lookup: CDR1 DFQATT, CDR2 SNEGSKA (reference sequence). DNA for the CDR3: TGCAGTGCAACCGGGACTAGTTACGAGCAGTACTTC. Translating gives CSATGTSYEQYF.

At least ten counts were recorded for this clonotype. The chain's CDR3 is CASSQDRGDKQYF. The CDR3 coding sequence is TGCGCCAGCAGCCAAGATAGAGGGGACAAGCAGTACTTC. The chain couples TRBV4-3 to TRBJ2-7; D is possibly TRBD1 (6 bases). Germline V gene lookup returns CDR1 LGHNA and CDR2 YSLEER. Trimming shortened V by 0 bases and J by 8 bases, and 11 bases separated the two germline ends. CDR3 length: 13 amino acids.

This clonotype was recorded many times. Here the CDR3 reads CASSPVPGVNQPQHF. Written as DNA, the CDR3 is TGTGCCAGCAGCCCCGTGCCCGGCGTCAATCAGCCCCAGCATTTT. The rearrangement uses TRBV7-2 and TRBJ1-5, with D hard to call. This CDR3 has 15 amino acids. Germline loops: CDR1 SGHTA, CDR2 FQGNSA. The V gene lost 5 bases and the J gene lost 3 bases, with 14 bases spanning the gap.

As for this clonotype: This may come from a read error, since a much larger clone is one base off. This sequence joins TRBV5-5 and TRBJ1-2, with a weak D call TRBD1 (6 bases). This CDR3 spans 15 amino acids. Per germline, CDR1 SGHKS and CDR2 YYEKEE (reference sequence). The DNA of the CDR3 is TGTGCCAGCAGCTTGGCGTCGGGGCAGGGGCTTGGCTACCCCTTC. Encoded protein: CASSLASGQGLGYPF.

V usage is TRBV12-3 or TRBV12-4 and J usage is TRBJ1-1, with 10 bases lining up with TRBD1. This CDR3 has 14 residues. V lost 6 bases, J lost 6 bases, and 7 bases stayed unmatched. The CDR3 spells CASSPTGGFAEAFF. The CDR3 nucleotides read TGTGCCAGCAGCCCGACAGGGGGCTTTGCTGAAGCTTTCTTT.

As to this clonotype: A read error may be the cause here, since a much bigger clone is one base away. The rearrangement links TRBV12-3 or TRBV12-4 to TRBJ2-1; TRBD2 matches 11 bases. V was clipped by 5 bases and J by 9 bases; unmatched bases: 15. This CDR3 comprises 17 residues. The CDR3 DNA is TGTGCCAGCAGTCTCCGGACTAGCGGGTCCCTTAACATTGAGCAGTTCTTC. It specifies CASSLRTSGSLNIEQFF.

This clonotype was counted only a few times. V gene TRBV11-2 combines with J gene TRBJ2-7; 8 bases line up with TRBD2. Germline CDR1 and CDR2: SGHAT and FQNNGV. This CDR3 spans 15 amino acids. V shed 3 bases, J shed 4 bases, and the junction held 8 bases outside the gene matches. The CDR3 sequence is CASSFAQAGGYEQYF. The CDR3 DNA sequence: TGTGCCAGCAGCTTCGCCCAGGCGGGAGGTTACGAGCAGTACTTC.

CDR3 DNA: TGTGCTAGTGGGCAGACAGGGGGAAAGTATAGCAATCAGCCCCAGCATTTT. Amino acids: CASGQTGGKYSNQPQHF. The chain recombines TRBV12-5 with TRBJ1-5; TRBD1 aligns across 9 bases. V gave up 6 bases and J gave up 0 bases; unmatched junction bases: 9. The CDR3 sequence is 17 residues long. The V gene's germline CDR1 is LGHNT and CDR2 FRNRAP. Together with reference TRBV12-5 and TRBJ1-5, the CDR3 gives the full variable domain: DARVTQTPRHKVTEMGQEVTMRCQPILGHNTVFWYRQTMMQGLELLAYFRNRAPLDDSGMPKDRFSAEMPDATLATLKIQPSEPRDSAVYFCASGQTGGKYSNQPQHFGDGTRLSIL.

This clonotype has ten or more counts. V is TRBV20-1 and J is TRBJ1-4; the D gene is possibly TRBD1 (5 bases). V was shortened by 3 bases and J by 7 bases, with 15 bases between the two germline ends. The CDR3 is 14 residues long. CDR1 and CDR2 (germline): DFQATT, SNEGSKA (reference sequence). CDR3 protein: CSASPTDGVEKLFF. Here the CDR3 DNA reads TGCAGTGCTAGTCCGACAGACGGGGTTGAAAAACTGTTTTTT.